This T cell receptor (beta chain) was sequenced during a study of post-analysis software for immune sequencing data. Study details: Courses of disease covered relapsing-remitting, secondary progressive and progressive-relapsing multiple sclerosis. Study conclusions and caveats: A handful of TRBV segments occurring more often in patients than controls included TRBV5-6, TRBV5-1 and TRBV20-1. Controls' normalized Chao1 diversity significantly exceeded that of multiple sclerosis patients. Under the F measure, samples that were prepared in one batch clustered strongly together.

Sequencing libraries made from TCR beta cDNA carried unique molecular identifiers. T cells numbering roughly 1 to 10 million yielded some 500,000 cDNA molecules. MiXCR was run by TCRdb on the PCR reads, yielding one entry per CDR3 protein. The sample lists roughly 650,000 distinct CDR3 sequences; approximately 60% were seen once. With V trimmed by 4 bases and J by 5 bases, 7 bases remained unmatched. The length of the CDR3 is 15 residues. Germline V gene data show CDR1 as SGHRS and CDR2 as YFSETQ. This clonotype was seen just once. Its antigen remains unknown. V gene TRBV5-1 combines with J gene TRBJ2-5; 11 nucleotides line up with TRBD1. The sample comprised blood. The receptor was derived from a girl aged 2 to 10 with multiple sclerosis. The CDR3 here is CASSPDRGPEETQYF. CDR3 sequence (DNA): TGCGCCAGCAGCCCGGACAGGGGGCCAGAGGAGACCCAGTACTTC.